This T cell receptor (beta chain) was captured by sequencing in a study of identical twins. The germline gives CDR1 MGHRA, CDR2 YSYEKL. The CDR3 is 15 residues long. V was cut by 1 base and J by 9 bases, with 16 bases left in between. Template switching added a universal primer binding site, and final cDNA carried unique molecular identifiers. MiXCR, run by TCRdb on the 5' RACE reads, gives a single entry per CDR3 protein. This table holds approximately 1.8 million distinct CDR3 sequences, more than 30% found once. The origin of this receptor is a newborn girl in good health. This chain uses TRBV4-1 with TRBJ2-1, with D maybe TRBD1 (6 bases). Sequencing input: cord blood. Here the CDR3 reads CASSQAMDSGIEQFF. CDR3 coding DNA: TGCGCCAGCAGCCAAGCCATGGACAGTGGAATTGAGCAGTTCTTC.